This entry features one TCR beta chain sequence. Its antigen remains unknown. The data were taken from a study of cytomegalovirus exposure and HLA in healthy donors. Regarding the study as a whole: According to a later analysis, donors in an Asian-associated ancestry cluster reportedly had fewer N-insertions than the roughly 640-donor mean. As a later analysis revealed, most CMV-associated TCR beta chains appeared HLA-restricted.

The PCR was carried out with 60 Vbeta primers and 13 Jbeta primers. Profiled with immunoSEQ multiplex PCR; TCRdb holds only in-frame clones, not every one. The sample lists some 150,000 clones; approximately 80% were seen once. Germline values: CDR1 SGHDT, CDR2 YYEEEE. With 8 bases clipped from V and 5 bases from J, the junction kept 11 bases outside the gene matches. This CDR3 region has 15 residues. The sample consisted of PBMCs. This chain uses TRBV5-6 with TRBJ2-1; 9 bases align to TRBD1. This clonotype was sampled from a man younger than 35 in good health and CMV-seropositive. The DNA of the CDR3 is TGTGCCAGTCTGTATGGGACAGGGTCTGACAATGAGCAGTTCTTC. Protein: CASLYGTGSDNEQFF.